These 5 T cell receptor beta chains originate from one sample sequenced in a study of blood T cells in healthy people across ages. A sample-barcoded 5' primer and a J-beta primer mix were used in a second PCR of about 6 to 12 cycles. A single record per CDR3 protein comes from TCRdb applying MiXCR to the 5' RACE reads. This sample has around 1.5 million distinct CDR3 sequences, with approximately 32% found just once. The sample taken for sequencing was blood. Source of these receptors: a young woman in good health.

This clonotype was seen ten or more times. V gene TRBV29-1 combines with J gene TRBJ2-7, with 9 bases fitting TRBD2. This CDR3 has 12 amino acids. V lost 4 bases and J lost 10; bases outside the gene matches: 8. Germline assignment: CDR1 SQVTM and CDR2 ANQGSEA. Written as DNA, the CDR3 is TGCAGCGTTGTATCGCGGGGGGGCTTTCAGTACTTC. Its translation is CSVVSRGGFQYF.

This rearrangement joins TRBV10-2 to TRBJ2-5, with D perhaps TRBD2 (7 bases). The better agreement between TRBJ2-7 and the DNA end casts doubt on the J call. CDR3 length: 14 residues. The germline gives CDR1 WSHSY, CDR2 SAAADI. CDR3 sequence (DNA): TGCGCCAGCAGGACAGACGGGGGGCTAAACGAGCAGTACTTC. Protein product: CASRTDGGLNEQYF.

V is TRBV12-3 or TRBV12-4 and J is TRBJ1-1, with TRBD1 as a possible D gene (5 bases). CDR3 size: 13 residues. Trimming left V 0 bases short and J 10 bases short, with 12 bases between. Here the CDR3 reads CASSLAFRQRAFF. CDR3 DNA: TGTGCCAGCAGTTTAGCGTTCCGACAGCGAGCTTTCTTT.

This clonotype was detected only a few times. The V gene is TRBV5-8, the J gene TRBJ2-7, with D unclear. Germline loops: CDR1 SGHTS, CDR2 YDEGEE. With 0 bases removed from V and 5 bases from J, the gap between germline ends came to 6 bases. The CDR3 covers 12 residues. CDR3 bases: TGTGCCAGCAGCTTGGCTGAGCACGAGCAGTACTTC. The encoded protein is CASSLAEHEQYF.

This clonotype came up many times. The V and J genes are TRBV4-1 and TRBJ1-4, with TRBD1 matching 9 bases. The V segment lost 1 base and the J segment 8 bases; nucleotides outside the gene matches: 2. The CDR3 is made up of 14 amino acids. Germline CDR1 is MGHRA and CDR2 is YSYEKL. DNA for the CDR3: TGCGCCAGCAGCCAAGGGACAGGGGTGGAAAAACTGTTTTTT. It translates to CASSQGTGVEKLFF.